This T cell receptor (beta chain) was identified during a study of pediatric ulcerative colitis. The rectum was sampled with one to two pinch biopsies at colonoscopy. Ulcerative colitis patients received no immunosuppressive medication before the diagnostic colonoscopy. The table came from immunoSEQ multiplex PCR; TCRdb's copy has only in-frame clones and leaves some out. In the table there are fewer than 30,000 clones, 65% to 80% of which are singletons. About this clone itself: The junction does not match germline at one end; this may be a read error. Other DNA sequences in the same sample also yield this CDR3.

Germline V gene sequence: CDR1 MGHDK, CDR2 SYGVNS. CDR3 length: 13 amino acids. The sequencing sample was made of gut tissue. The chain combines TRBV25-1 with TRBJ2-7; no clear D. This TCR derives from a boy aged 5-17 years with severe ulcerative colitis. CDR3 region: CASSETQSYEQYF. The CDR3 coding sequence is TGTGCCAGCAGTGAAACACAATCCTACGAGCAGTATTTC.